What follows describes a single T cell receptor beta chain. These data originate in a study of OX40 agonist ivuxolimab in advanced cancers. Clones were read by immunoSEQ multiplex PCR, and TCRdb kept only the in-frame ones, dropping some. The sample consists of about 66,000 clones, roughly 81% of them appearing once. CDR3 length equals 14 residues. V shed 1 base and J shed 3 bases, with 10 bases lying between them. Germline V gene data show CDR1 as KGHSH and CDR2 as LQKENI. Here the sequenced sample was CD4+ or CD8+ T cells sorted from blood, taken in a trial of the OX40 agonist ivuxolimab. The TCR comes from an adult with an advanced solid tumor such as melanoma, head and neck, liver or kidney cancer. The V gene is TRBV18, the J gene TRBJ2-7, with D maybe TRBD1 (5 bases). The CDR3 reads CASSPLHDSYEQYF. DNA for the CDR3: TGTGCCAGCTCACCACTTCACGACAGCTACGAGCAGTACTTC.